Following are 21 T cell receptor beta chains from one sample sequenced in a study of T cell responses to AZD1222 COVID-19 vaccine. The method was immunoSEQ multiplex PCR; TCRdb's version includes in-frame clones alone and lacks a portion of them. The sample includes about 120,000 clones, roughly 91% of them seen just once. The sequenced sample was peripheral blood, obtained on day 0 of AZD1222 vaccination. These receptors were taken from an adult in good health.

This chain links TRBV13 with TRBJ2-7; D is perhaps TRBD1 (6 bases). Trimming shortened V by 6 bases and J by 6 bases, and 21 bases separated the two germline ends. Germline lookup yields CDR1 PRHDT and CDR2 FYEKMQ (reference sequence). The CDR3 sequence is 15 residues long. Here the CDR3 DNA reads TGTGCCAGCAGTTTTAGACGGACAGCTAAAGGCGAGCAGTACTTC. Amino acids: CASSFRRTAKGEQYF.

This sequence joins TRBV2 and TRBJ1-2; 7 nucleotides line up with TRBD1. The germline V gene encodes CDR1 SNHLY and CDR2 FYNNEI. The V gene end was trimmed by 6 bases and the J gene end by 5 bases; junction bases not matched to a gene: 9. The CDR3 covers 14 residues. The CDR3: CASSPGTAYYGYTF. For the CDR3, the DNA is TGTGCCAGCAGCCCCGGGACAGCTTATTATGGCTACACCTTC.

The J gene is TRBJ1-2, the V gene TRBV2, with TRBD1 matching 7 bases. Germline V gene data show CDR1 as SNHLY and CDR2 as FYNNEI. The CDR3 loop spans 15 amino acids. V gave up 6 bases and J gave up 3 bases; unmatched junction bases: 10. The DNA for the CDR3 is TGTGCCAGCAGACCTAATCCGGGACAGTACTATGGCTACACCTTC. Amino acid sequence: CASRPNPGQYYGYTF.

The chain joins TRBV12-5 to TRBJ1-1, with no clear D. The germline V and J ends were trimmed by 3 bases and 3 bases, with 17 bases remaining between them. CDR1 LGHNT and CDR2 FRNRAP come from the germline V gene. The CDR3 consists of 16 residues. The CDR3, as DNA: TGTGCTAGTGGTTTCAACCTCCCCGGGAGGGACACTGAAGCTTTCTTT. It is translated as CASGFNLPGRDTEAFF.

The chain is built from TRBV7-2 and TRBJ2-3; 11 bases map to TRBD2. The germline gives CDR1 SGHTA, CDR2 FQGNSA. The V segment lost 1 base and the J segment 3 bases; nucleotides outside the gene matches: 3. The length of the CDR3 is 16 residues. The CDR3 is CASSLVAGGRTDTQYF. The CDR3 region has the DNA TGTGCCAGCAGCTTAGTAGCGGGGGGGAGGACAGATACGCAGTATTTT.

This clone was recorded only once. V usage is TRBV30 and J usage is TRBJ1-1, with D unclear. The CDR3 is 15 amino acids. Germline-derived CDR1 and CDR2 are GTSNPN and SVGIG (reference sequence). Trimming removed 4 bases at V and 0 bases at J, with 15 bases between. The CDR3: CAWIRAGSLNTEAFF. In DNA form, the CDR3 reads TGTGCCTGGATTAGAGCCGGCTCCCTGAACACTGAAGCTTTCTTT. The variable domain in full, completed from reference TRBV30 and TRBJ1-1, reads SQTIHQWPATLVQPVGSPLSLECTVEGTSNPNLYWYRQAAGRGLQLLFYSVGIGQISSEVPQNLSASRPQDRQFILSSKKLLLSDSGFYLCAWIRAGSLNTEAFFGQGTRLTVV.

This chain's CDR3 is CASSFMQGNEQFF. CDR3 bases: TGTGCCAGCAGCTTTATGCAGGGGAATGAGCAGTTCTTC. The rearrangement links TRBV5-6 to TRBJ2-1; tentative D call: TRBD1 (6 bases). This CDR3 has 13 residues. Germline V lookup: CDR1 SGHDT, CDR2 YYEEEE. Trimming took off 2 bases at V and 7 bases at J, with 10 bases between the two ends.

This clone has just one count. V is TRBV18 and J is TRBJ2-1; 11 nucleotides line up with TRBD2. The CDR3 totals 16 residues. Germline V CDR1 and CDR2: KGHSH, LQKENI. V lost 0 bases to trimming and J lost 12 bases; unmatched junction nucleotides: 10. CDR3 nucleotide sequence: TGTGCCAGCTCACCACCGGAACTAGCGGGGGATTTTGTGCAGTTCTTC. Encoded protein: CASSPPELAGDFVQFF.

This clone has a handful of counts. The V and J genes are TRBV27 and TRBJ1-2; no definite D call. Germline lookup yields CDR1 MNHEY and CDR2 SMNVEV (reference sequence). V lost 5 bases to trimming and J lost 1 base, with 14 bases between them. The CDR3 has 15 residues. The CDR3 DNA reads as TGTGCCAGCAGTAAGAAGTCTGTAGATAACTATGGCTACACCTTC. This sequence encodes CASSKKSVDNYGYTF.

The DNA of the CDR3 is TGCGCCAGCAGCCCCCGGGAGCAAGAGACCCAGTACTTC. Protein: CASSPREQETQYF. V and J are TRBV4-1 and TRBJ2-5, with D perhaps matching TRBD2 (6 bases). Germline V lookup: CDR1 MGHRA, CDR2 YSYEKL. Deletions cut 4 bases from V and 2 bases from J, with 8 bases between. This CDR3 spans 13 amino acids.

This chain's CDR3 is CASSPGGAGQPQHF. The CDR3 DNA is TGTGCCAGCAGTCCAGGGGGCGCAGGTCAGCCCCAGCATTTT. The rearrangement links TRBV6-5 to TRBJ1-5; 8 bases fit TRBD1. The CDR3 is made up of 14 amino acids. Germline V gene lookup returns CDR1 MNHEY and CDR2 SVGAGI. The V and J ends lost 5 bases and 6 bases, in that order; junction bases with no gene match: 6.

The CDR3 bases are TGTGCCAGCAGCCTGGGGCTAGACTATGGCTACACCTTC. Residues: CASSLGLDYGYTF. This rearrangement joins TRBV3-1 (or the pseudogene TRBV3-2) to TRBJ1-2; D is possibly TRBD1 (5 bases). The V gene's germline CDR1 is LGHDT and CDR2 YNNKEL (reference sequence). Trimming removed 4 bases from V and 3 bases from J, with 9 bases in between. This CDR3 is 13 amino acids long.

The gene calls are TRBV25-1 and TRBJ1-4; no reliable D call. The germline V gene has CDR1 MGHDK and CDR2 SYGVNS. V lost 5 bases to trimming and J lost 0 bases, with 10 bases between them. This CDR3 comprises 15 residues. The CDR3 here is CASSLARTTNEKLFF. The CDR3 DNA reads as TGTGCCAGCAGTCTGGCGCGGACAACTAATGAAAAACTGTTTTTT.

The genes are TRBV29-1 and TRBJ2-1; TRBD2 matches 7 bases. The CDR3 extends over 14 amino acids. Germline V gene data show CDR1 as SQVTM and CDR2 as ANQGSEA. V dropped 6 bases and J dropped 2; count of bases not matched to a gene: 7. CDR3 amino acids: CSVGGGSTYNEQFF. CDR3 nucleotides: TGCAGCGTCGGCGGGGGTTCCACCTACAATGAGCAGTTCTTC.

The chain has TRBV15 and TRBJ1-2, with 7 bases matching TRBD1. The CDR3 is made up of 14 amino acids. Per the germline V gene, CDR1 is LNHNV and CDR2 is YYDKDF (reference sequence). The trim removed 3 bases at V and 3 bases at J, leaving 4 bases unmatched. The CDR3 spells CATSSRGFDYGYTF. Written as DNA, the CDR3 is TGTGCCACCAGCAGCAGGGGGTTTGACTATGGCTACACCTTC.

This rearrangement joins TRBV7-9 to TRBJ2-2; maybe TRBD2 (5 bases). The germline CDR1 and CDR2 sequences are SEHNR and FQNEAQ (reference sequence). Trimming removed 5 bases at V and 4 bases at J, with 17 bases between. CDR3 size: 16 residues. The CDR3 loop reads CASSATFRRGTGELFF. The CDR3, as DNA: TGTGCCAGCAGCGCGACATTCCGTCGGGGCACCGGGGAGCTGTTTTTT.

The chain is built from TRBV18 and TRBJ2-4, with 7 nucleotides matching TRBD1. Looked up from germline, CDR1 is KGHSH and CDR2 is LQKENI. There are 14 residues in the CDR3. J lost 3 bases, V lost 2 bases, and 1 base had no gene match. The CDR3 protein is CASSPNRGKNIQYF. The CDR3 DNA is TGTGCCAGCTCACCAAACAGGGGCAAAAACATTCAGTACTTC.

The CDR3 loop reads CASSPARPEHHTF. CDR3 sequence (DNA): TGTGCCAGCTCACCAGCCCGGCCAGAGCACCACACCTTC. The chain combines TRBV18 with TRBJ1-2, with D unresolved. Trimming stripped 2 bases from V and 12 bases from J, with 16 bases between. The CDR3 sequence is 13 residues long. Germline-derived CDR1 and CDR2 are KGHSH and LQKENI.

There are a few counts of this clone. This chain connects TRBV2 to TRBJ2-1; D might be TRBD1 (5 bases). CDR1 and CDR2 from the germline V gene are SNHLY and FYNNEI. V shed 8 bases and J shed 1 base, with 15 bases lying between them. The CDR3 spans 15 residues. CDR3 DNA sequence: TGTGCCAGCTGTTTACAGGCGTGGTCCTACAATGAGCAGTTCTTC. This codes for CASCLQAWSYNEQFF.

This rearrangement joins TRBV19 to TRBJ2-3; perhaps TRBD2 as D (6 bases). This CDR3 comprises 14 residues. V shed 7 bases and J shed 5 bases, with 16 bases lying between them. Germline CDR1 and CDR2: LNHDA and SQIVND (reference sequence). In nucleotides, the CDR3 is TGTGCCAGTACCACTCCGGGACTCCTAGATACGCAGTATTTT. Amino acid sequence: CASTTPGLLDTQYF.

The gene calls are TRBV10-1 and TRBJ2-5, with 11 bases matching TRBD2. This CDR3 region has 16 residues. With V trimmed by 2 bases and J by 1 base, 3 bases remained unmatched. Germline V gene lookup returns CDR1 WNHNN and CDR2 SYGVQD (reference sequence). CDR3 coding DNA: TGCGCCAGCAGTGAGGGGACTAGCGGCTCCCAAGAGACCCAGTACTTC. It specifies CASSEGTSGSQETQYF.